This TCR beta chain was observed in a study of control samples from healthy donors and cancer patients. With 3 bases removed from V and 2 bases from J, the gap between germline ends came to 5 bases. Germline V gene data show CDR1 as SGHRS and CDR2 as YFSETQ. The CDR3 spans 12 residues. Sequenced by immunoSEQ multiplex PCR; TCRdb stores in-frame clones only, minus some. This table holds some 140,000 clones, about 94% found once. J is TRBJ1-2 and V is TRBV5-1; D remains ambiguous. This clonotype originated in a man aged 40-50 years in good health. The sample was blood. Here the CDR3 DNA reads TGCGCCAGCAGCTCCGACAACTATGGCTACACCTTC. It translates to CASSSDNYGYTF.